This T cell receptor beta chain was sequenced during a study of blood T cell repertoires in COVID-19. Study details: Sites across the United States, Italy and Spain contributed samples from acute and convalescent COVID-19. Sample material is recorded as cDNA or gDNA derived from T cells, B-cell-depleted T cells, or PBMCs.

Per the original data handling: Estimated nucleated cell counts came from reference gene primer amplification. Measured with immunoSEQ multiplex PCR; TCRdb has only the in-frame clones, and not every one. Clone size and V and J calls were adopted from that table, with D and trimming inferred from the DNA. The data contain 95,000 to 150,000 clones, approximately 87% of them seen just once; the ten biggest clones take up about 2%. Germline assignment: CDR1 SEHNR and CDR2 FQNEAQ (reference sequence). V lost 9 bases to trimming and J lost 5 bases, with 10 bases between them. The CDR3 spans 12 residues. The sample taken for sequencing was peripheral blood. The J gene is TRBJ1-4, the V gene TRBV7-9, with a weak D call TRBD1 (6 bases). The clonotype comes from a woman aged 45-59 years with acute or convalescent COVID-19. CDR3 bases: TGTGCCAGACGGACAGCGAATGAAAAACTGTTTTTT. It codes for CARRTANEKLFF.